Sequencing of this T cell receptor beta chain was carried out in a study of T cells in Graves' hyperthyroidism and ophthalmopathy. CDR1 and CDR2 from the germline V gene are MGHRA and YSYEKL. Trimming took 2 bases from V and 6 from J, leaving 10 bases between them. This CDR3 has 13 residues. Amplified TCR beta CDR3 regions came from RNA transcripts. The TCR CDR3 was amplified in a first-round RT-PCR using the HTBI primer set. TCRdb re-derived calls from the multiplex PCR reads in MiXCR, one entry per CDR3 protein. This sample yields around 250,000 distinct CDR3 sequences, of which about 14% are seen a single time; approximately 12% belongs to the top ten. This clonotype has more than one count but fewer than ten. Uncontrolled infection, other autoimmune disease, pregnancy or lactation led to exclusion. The diagnostic basis comprised clinical symptoms, serum thyroxine and TRAb, thyroid ultrasound and orbital computed tomography.

This receptor was identified in a woman between 40 and 55 years old with Graves' hyperthyroidism that later progressed to Graves' ophthalmopathy. The gene calls are TRBV4-1 and TRBJ1-1, with a possible D match to TRBD1 (6 bases). Sequencing used blood. CDR3 bases: TGCGCCAGCAGCCAATTTGGGGGCGCTGAAGCTTTCTTT. Encoded protein: CASSQFGGAEAFF.